The 30 T cell receptor beta chains reported below all come from one sample, sequenced in a study of blood T cell repertoires in COVID-19. Sequenced by immunoSEQ multiplex PCR; TCRdb stores in-frame clones only, minus some. The data contain 25,000 or so clones, roughly 90% of them singletons. The sequencing sample was made of peripheral blood. These receptors all come from a human donor in a cohort sampled during active COVID-19.

This chain connects TRBV9 to TRBJ1-1; D unresolved. The CDR3 sequence is 14 residues long. V was shortened by 2 bases and J by 4 bases, with 12 bases between the two germline ends. Germline loops: CDR1 SGDLS, CDR2 YYNGEE. DNA of the CDR3: TGTGCCAGCAGCGTTACAAACGGCGGCACTGAAGCTTTCTTT. This translates into CASSVTNGGTEAFF.

This rearrangement joins TRBV2 to TRBJ1-2; 9 bases match TRBD1. CDR3 length: 13 amino acids. V dropped 6 bases and J dropped 6; count of bases not matched to a gene: 5. Germline values: CDR1 SNHLY, CDR2 FYNNEI. The CDR3 sequence is CASSVGQGNGYTF. The DNA of the CDR3 is TGTGCCAGCAGCGTGGGACAGGGCAATGGCTACACCTTC.

The CDR3 coding sequence is TGTGCCACCACGGGCAGGGCCTACAATGAGCAGTTCTTC. Encoded protein: CATTGRAYNEQFF. This chain connects TRBV24-1 to TRBJ2-1; TRBD1 might be the D (5 bases). Germline loops: CDR1 KGHDR, CDR2 SFDVKD. This CDR3 region has 13 residues. Trimming removed 8 bases from V and 2 bases from J, with 9 bases in between.

This clone has a single count. V and J are TRBV6-6 and TRBJ1-4; D not resolved. V dropped 8 bases and J dropped 0 bases, with 10 bases sitting between them. The CDR3 has 14 amino acids. Germline CDR1 MNHNY, CDR2 SVGAGI (reference sequence). For the CDR3, the DNA is TGTGCCAGCCTTGACTCTGCAACTAATGAAAAACTGTTTTTT. Translating it yields CASLDSATNEKLFF.

The V call is TRBV28, the J call TRBJ2-7; TRBD1 matches 7 bases. The CDR3 runs to 16 residues. The germline V gene encodes CDR1 MDHEN and CDR2 SYDVKM. J gave up 1 base and V 5 bases, and 11 bases lay outside the gene matches. CDR3 loop: CASSQPWTGISYEQYF. CDR3 nucleotides: TGTGCCAGCAGTCAGCCGTGGACAGGTATATCCTACGAGCAGTACTTC. Full variable domain (missing parts from reference TRBV28 and TRBJ2-7): DVKVTQSSRYLVKRTGEKVFLECVQDMDHENMFWYRQDPGLGLRLIYFSYDVKMKEKGDIPEGYSVSREKKERFSLILESASTNQTSMYLCASSQPWTGISYEQYFGPGTRLTVT.

The chain has TRBV2 and TRBJ1-5, with 10 bases fitting TRBD1. Germline V lookup: CDR1 SNHLY, CDR2 FYNNEI. This CDR3 region has 13 residues. J gave up 7 bases and V 6 bases, and 3 bases lay outside the gene matches. CDR3 sequence (DNA): TGTGCCAGCAGGGGGACAGGGGAACAGCCCCAGCATTTT. Encoded protein: CASRGTGEQPQHF.

This clone was recorded only once. The rearrangement uses TRBV5-6 and TRBJ1-5, with 7 bases matching TRBD1. Unmatched junction bases numbered 16, after V lost 4 bases and J lost 0 bases. The CDR3 loop spans 19 amino acids. Germline V gives CDR1 SGHDT, CDR2 YYEEEE. The CDR3 loop is CASSAARRQGGYSNQPQHF. CDR3 nucleotides: TGTGCCAGCAGCGCCGCGAGGCGCCAGGGGGGTTATAGCAATCAGCCCCAGCATTTT.

V usage is TRBV5-6 and J usage is TRBJ2-7; TRBD2 aligns across 10 bases. The V gene end was trimmed by 4 bases and the J gene end by 4 bases; junction bases not matched to a gene: 5. The CDR3 is 14 residues long. The germline V gene has CDR1 SGHDT and CDR2 YYEEEE. The CDR3 protein is CASSRGTSEYEQYF. CDR3 nucleotide sequence: TGTGCCAGCAGCCGCGGGACTAGCGAATACGAGCAGTACTTC.

The chain couples TRBV7-2 to TRBJ2-5, with TRBD2 matching 7 bases. The germline gives CDR1 SGHTA, CDR2 FQGNSA. V lost 4 bases and J lost 3; bases outside the gene matches: 5. The CDR3 length is 14 residues. The CDR3 DNA follows: TGTGCCAGCAGCTCGGGACTATCCAAAGAGACCCAGTACTTC. This codes for CASSSGLSKETQYF.

The chain employs TRBV28 and TRBJ2-2, with 9 bases that match TRBD1. CDR3 length: 14 amino acids. CDR1 is MDHEN and CDR2 is SYDVKM in the germline V gene. J was trimmed by 6 bases and V by 5 bases; bases with no gene match: 4. The CDR3 DNA is TGTGCCAGCAGTGGGACAGGGAGGTCCGGGGAGCTGTTTTTT. Encoded protein: CASSGTGRSGELFF.

The chain joins TRBV5-1 to TRBJ2-7; TRBD1 is a possible D gene (6 bases). Trimming removed 4 bases at V and 6 bases at J, with 8 bases between. This CDR3 has 11 residues. Germline CDR1 reads SGHRS; CDR2 reads YFSETQ. CDR3 region: CASSGDTEQYF. The CDR3 region has the DNA TGCGCCAGCAGCGGGGACACCGAGCAGTACTTC. Combining the CDR3 with reference TRBV5-1 and TRBJ2-7 gives the whole variable domain KAGVTQTPRYLIKTRGQQVTLSCSPISGHRSVSWYQQTPGQGLQFLFEYFSETQRNKGNFPGRFSGRQFSNSRSEMNVSTLELGDSALYLCASSGDTEQYFGPGTRLTVT.

This chain connects TRBV6-1 to TRBJ2-3; 8 nucleotides agree with TRBD2. CDR3 size: 12 residues. Germline V lookup: CDR1 MNHNS, CDR2 SASEGT. J lost 14 bases, V lost 2 bases, and 6 bases had no gene match. The CDR3 reads CASSEMGLGGYF. CDR3 nucleotide sequence: TGTGCCAGCAGTGAAATGGGACTAGGGGGGTATTTT.

The rearrangement joins TRBV12-5 to TRBJ1-6; 9 bases are a match to TRBD1. The CDR3 is 15 amino acids. Trimming at V came to 4 bases and at J to 10 bases, leaving 8 bases not matched to a gene. CDR1 is LGHNT and CDR2 is FRNRAP in the germline V gene. CDR3 amino acids: CASGSGQGSASPLHF. The CDR3 DNA sequence: TGTGCTAGTGGTTCGGGACAGGGCAGTGCGTCACCCCTCCACTTT.

The rearrangement uses TRBV4-1 and TRBJ1-2; D not certain. The germline V gene encodes CDR1 MGHRA and CDR2 YSYEKL. CDR3 length equals 14 residues. V was trimmed by 0 bases and J by 8 bases, leaving 13 bases between them. The CDR3 loop reads CASSQDVGGVGYTF. CDR3 in DNA: TGCGCCAGCAGCCAAGATGTCGGCGGTGTGGGCTACACCTTC.

V gene TRBV5-1 combines with J gene TRBJ2-7; no clear D gene. V gave up 0 bases and J gave up 4 bases, with 8 bases separating them. CDR3 length: 13 amino acids. Germline loops: CDR1 SGHRS, CDR2 YFSETQ. The CDR3 region is CASSLAFPYEQYF. As DNA, the CDR3 is TGCGCCAGCAGCTTGGCTTTCCCTTACGAGCAGTACTTC.

The genes are TRBV27 and TRBJ1-5, with D tentatively TRBD1 (5 bases). The germline V gene has CDR1 MNHEY and CDR2 SMNVEV (reference sequence). Trimming removed 5 bases at V and 2 bases at J, with 13 bases between. The CDR3 is made up of 15 amino acids. The CDR3 DNA is TGTGCCAGCAGTCCTCGGGGGATGGGCAATCAGCCCCAGCATTTT. Translated: CASSPRGMGNQPQHF.

This chain joins TRBV5-1 and TRBJ2-5, with D perhaps TRBD2 (7 bases). Germline assignment: CDR1 SGHRS and CDR2 YFSETQ. Trimming removed 1 base from V and 4 bases from J, with 17 bases in between. The CDR3 loop spans 16 amino acids. This CDR3 is CASSLHITGRGETQYF. The CDR3 region has the DNA TGCGCCAGCAGCTTGCATATTACAGGGAGGGGAGAGACCCAGTACTTC.

The rearrangement joins TRBV19 to TRBJ2-3; 7 nucleotides align to TRBD1. This CDR3 is built from 13 residues. Germline assignment: CDR1 LNHDA and CDR2 SQIVND (reference sequence). The V gene end was trimmed by 5 bases and the J gene end by 5 bases; junction bases not matched to a gene: 4. CDR3 sequence (DNA): TGTGCCAGTAGTCAGGGGGTTGGAGATACGCAGTATTTT. Translated, it gives CASSQGVGDTQYF.

This clone was counted between two and nine times. The gene calls are TRBV24-1 and TRBJ2-3; perhaps TRBD2 as D (5 bases). The CDR3 runs 16 residues. V lost 4 bases to trimming and J lost 4 bases, with 17 bases between them. The germline gives CDR1 KGHDR, CDR2 SFDVKD. CDR3 residues: CATSEPTRFGADTQYF. The DNA of the CDR3 is TGTGCCACCAGTGAGCCCACTAGATTCGGCGCAGATACGCAGTATTTT.

This chain joins TRBV12-3 or TRBV12-4 and TRBJ2-7; 7 nucleotides line up with TRBD1. J lost 6 bases, V lost 5 bases, and 4 bases had no gene match. This CDR3 is built from 12 residues. The CDR3 reads CASSLNRGEQYF. The CDR3 DNA reads as TGTGCCAGCAGTCTAAACAGGGGCGAGCAGTACTTC.

The J gene is TRBJ2-3, the V gene TRBV5-1; 11 bases line up with TRBD2. Germline V CDR1 and CDR2: SGHRS, YFSETQ. The CDR3 consists of 18 residues. V trimming: 3 bases; J trimming: 0 bases; junction bases outside the gene matches: 9. In DNA form, the CDR3 reads TGCGCCAGCAGCTGGACCTTAGCGGGAGGGCTTAGCACAGATACGCAGTATTTT. Its translation is CASSWTLAGGLSTDTQYF. The full variable domain, its missing parts supplied by reference TRBV5-1 and TRBJ2-3, is KAGVTQTPRYLIKTRGQQVTLSCSPISGHRSVSWYQQTPGQGLQFLFEYFSETQRNKGNFPGRFSGRQFSNSRSEMNVSTLELGDSALYLCASSWTLAGGLSTDTQYFGPGTRLTVL.

This chain uses TRBV29-1 with TRBJ2-1, with 11 positions matching TRBD2. This CDR3 has 14 amino acids. From germline, CDR1 is SQVTM and CDR2 ANQGSEA. V lost 8 bases and J lost 5; bases outside the gene matches: 8. The CDR3 region is CSLLTSGSHNEQFF. The DNA for the CDR3 is TGCAGCTTACTAACTAGCGGGAGTCACAATGAGCAGTTCTTC.

This clone was detected once. The chain carries TRBV25-1 and TRBJ2-7; TRBD1 aligns across 7 bases. With V trimmed by 4 bases and J by 7 bases, 10 bases remained unmatched. The germline CDR1 and CDR2 sequences are MGHDK and SYGVNS. The CDR3 covers 14 residues. The CDR3 DNA follows: TGTGCCAGCAGTGCCCGGGACAGAGTCTTTGAGCAGTACTTC. Translation gives CASSARDRVFEQYF.

The chain uses TRBV19 and TRBJ2-7, with 10 bases that match TRBD2. CDR1 and CDR2 from the germline V gene are LNHDA and SQIVND (reference sequence). The CDR3 totals 14 residues. After removal of 5 bases from V and 3 bases from J, the junction contained 4 bases not matched to a gene. CDR3 protein: CASSFERGGYEQYF. CDR3 DNA sequence: TGTGCCAGTAGTTTCGAGCGGGGGGGCTACGAGCAGTACTTC.

This chain joins TRBV19 and TRBJ2-2, with TRBD2 as a possible D gene (5 bases). Germline V gene data show CDR1 as LNHDA and CDR2 as SQIVND (reference sequence). CDR3 length equals 15 residues. V dropped 1 base and J dropped 6 bases, with 12 bases sitting between them. For the CDR3, the DNA is TGTGCCAGTAGTATAGGAACTAGTTCGCCCGGGGAGCTGTTTTTT. Residues: CASSIGTSSPGELFF.

The chain's CDR3 is CASSSPGTSVDNEQFF. The CDR3 coding sequence is TGTGCCAGCAGTTCCCCCGGGACTAGCGTAGACAATGAGCAGTTCTTC. The rearrangement joins TRBV6-6 to TRBJ2-1, with TRBD2 identical over 10 bases. The junction had 8 bases not matched to a gene; V was cut back by 4 bases and J by 5 bases. The CDR3 contains 16 residues. In germline, CDR1 is MNHNY, CDR2 SVGAGI (reference sequence).

This chain links TRBV29-1 with TRBJ1-1; 7 bases are a match to TRBD1. The V segment lost 5 bases and the J segment 10 bases; nucleotides outside the gene matches: 10. Germline CDR1 is SQVTM and CDR2 is ANQGSEA. The CDR3 has 12 residues. The CDR3 is CSVREGTVLAFF. Here the CDR3 DNA reads TGCAGCGTTAGGGAAGGGACAGTTCTAGCTTTCTTT. Combining the CDR3 with reference TRBV29-1 and TRBJ1-1 gives the whole variable domain SAVISQKPSRDICQRGTSLTIQCQVDSQVTMMFWYRQQPGQSLTLIATANQGSEATYESGFVIDKFPISRPNLTFSTLTVSNMSPEDSSIYLCSVREGTVLAFFGQGTRLTVV.

The rearrangement uses TRBV5-6 and TRBJ2-5; no reliable D call. The V and J ends lost 4 bases and 5 bases respectively, with 15 bases between them. This CDR3 is 14 amino acids long. The germline V gene has CDR1 SGHDT and CDR2 YYEEEE. CDR3 residues: CASSERILTETQYF. CDR3 nucleotide sequence: TGTGCCAGCAGCGAGAGGATCCTGACGGAGACCCAGTACTTC.

CDR3 nucleotide sequence: TGCGCCAGCAGCGGGACAGGGGCTGGGGCTTCTAACTATGGCTACACCTTC. Protein sequence: CASSGTGAGASNYGYTF. The chain links TRBV5-1 to TRBJ1-2, with 10 bases that match TRBD1. Trimming removed 4 bases from V and 0 bases from J; junction bases left unmatched: 9. This CDR3 contains 17 residues. CDR1 SGHRS and CDR2 YFSETQ come from the germline V gene.

This chain connects TRBV18 to TRBJ2-2, with TRBD2 as a possible D gene (6 bases). Trimming shortened V by 5 bases and J by 0 bases, and 13 bases separated the two germline ends. Germline V gene lookup returns CDR1 KGHSH and CDR2 LQKENI. This CDR3 region has 16 residues. CDR3 DNA sequence: TGTGCCAGCTCAACCTTTGGCGGGGCGAACACCGGGGAGCTGTTTTTT. It specifies CASSTFGGANTGELFF.